The clone carrying this T cell receptor beta chain was detected once. Assay: immunoSEQ multiplex PCR; the TCRdb copy retains only in-frame clones and omits some. Of around 140,000 clones detected, about 86% appear once; the ten largest clones hold approximately 4%. The data originate from a study of blood T cell repertoires in COVID-19. Study overall: Acute-phase and convalescent COVID-19 samples originated in the United States, Italy and Spain.

The CDR3 spans 19 residues. Germline V gives CDR1 SGHTA, CDR2 FQGNSA. Trimming cost V 3 bases and J 6 bases; bases outside gene matches: 18. This chain links TRBV7-2 with TRBJ2-7, with 12 bases fitting TRBD2. The sample consisted of peripheral blood. This clonotype was obtained from a woman aged 55-69 years with acute or convalescent COVID-19. CDR3 nucleotide sequence: TGTGCCAGCAGCTTTAGTTCGTATCGGACTAGCGGGAACGGGGGCGAGCAGTACTTC. Translated, it gives CASSFSSYRTSGNGGEQYF. The entire variable domain, with the rest obtained from reference TRBV7-2 and TRBJ2-7, is as follows: GAGVSQSPSNKVTEKGKDVELRCDPISGHTALYWYRQSLGQGLEFLIYFQGNSAPDKSGLPSDRFSAERTGGSVSTLTIQRTQQEDSAVYLCASSFSSYRTSGNGGEQYFGPGTRLTVT.